This TCR beta chain was identified in a study of metastatic and nonmetastatic thyroid tumors. Study as a whole: Thyroid patients, malignant and benign, had repertoires compared across blood and tumor or nodule tissue. The study, taken as a whole, reports: Within blood and tumor, benign nodules reportedly had significantly lower TCR beta diversity than malignant thyroid tumors did.

Per the study methods: A papillary thyroid cancer distant-metastasis classifier was built from CDR3 differences across clinicopathological groups. TCRdb used MiXCR to call clones anew from the PCR reads. In this record, the V and J calls reflect TCRdb's handling and not the investigators' own analysis. This sample has 89,000 or so clones; 8.6% occur once, and the top ten carry roughly 10%. Prior to thyroid surgery, none of the patients had received any treatment. Ten or more counts support this clone. Its cognate antigen is unknown. CDR3 size: 15 residues. V lost 4 bases and J lost 5; bases outside the gene matches: 7. Germline assignment: CDR1 MNHNS and CDR2 SASEGT.

The sample taken for sequencing was blood. The clonotype originates from a female donor with papillary thyroid cancer or a benign thyroid nodule (not recorded which). Some clones in this sample may be carry-over from other donors' samples. The chain links TRBV6-1 to TRBJ2-5; 10 nucleotides agree with TRBD1. DNA of the CDR3: TGTGCCAGCAGTGCGACAGGGGGCAGGCGCGAGACCCAGTACTTC. This sequence encodes CASSATGGRRETQYF.